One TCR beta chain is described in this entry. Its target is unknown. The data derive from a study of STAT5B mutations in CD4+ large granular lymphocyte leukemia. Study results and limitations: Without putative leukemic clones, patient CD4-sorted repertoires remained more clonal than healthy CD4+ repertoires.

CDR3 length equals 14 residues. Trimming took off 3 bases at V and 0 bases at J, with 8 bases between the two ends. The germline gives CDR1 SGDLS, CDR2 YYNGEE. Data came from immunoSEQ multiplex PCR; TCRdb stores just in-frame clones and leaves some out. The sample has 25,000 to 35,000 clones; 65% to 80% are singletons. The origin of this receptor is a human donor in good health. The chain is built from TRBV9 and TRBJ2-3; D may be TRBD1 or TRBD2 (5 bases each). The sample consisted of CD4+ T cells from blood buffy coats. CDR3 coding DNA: TGTGCCAGCAGCGCGGGACGGAGCACAGATACGCAGTATTTT. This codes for CASSAGRSTDTQYF.